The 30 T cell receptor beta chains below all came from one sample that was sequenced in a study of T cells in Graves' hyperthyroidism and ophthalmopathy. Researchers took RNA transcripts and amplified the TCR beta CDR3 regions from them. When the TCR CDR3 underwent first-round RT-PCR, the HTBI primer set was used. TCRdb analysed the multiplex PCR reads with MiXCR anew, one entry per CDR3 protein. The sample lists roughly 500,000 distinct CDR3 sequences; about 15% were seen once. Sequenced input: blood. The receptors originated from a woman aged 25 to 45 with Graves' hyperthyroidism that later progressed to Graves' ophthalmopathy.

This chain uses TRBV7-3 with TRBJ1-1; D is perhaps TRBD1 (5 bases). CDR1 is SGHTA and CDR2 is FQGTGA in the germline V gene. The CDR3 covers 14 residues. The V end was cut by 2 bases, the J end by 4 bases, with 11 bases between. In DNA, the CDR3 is TGTGCCAGCAGCTTATACGGGGGTGGCACTGAAGCTTTCTTT. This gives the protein CASSLYGGGTEAFF.

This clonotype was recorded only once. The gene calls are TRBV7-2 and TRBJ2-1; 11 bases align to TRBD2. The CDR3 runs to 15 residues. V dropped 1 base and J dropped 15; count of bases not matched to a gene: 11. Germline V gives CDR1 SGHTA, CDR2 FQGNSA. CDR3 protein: CASSLELAGGSRPFF. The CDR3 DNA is TGTGCCAGCAGCTTAGAGTTAGCGGGAGGGTCCCGGCCGTTCTTC.

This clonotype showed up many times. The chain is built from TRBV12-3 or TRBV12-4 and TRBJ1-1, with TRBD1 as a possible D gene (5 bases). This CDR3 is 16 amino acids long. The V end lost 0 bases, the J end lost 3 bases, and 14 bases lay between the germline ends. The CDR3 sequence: CASSLAHARGDTEAFF. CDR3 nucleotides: TGTGCCAGCAGTTTAGCGCATGCGCGAGGGGACACTGAAGCTTTCTTT.

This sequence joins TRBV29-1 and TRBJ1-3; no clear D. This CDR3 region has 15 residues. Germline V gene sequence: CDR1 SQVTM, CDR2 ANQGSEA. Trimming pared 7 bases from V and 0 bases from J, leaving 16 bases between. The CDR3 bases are TGCAGCGCAGTCACAGACTTTAACTCTGGAAACACCATATATTTT. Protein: CSAVTDFNSGNTIYF.

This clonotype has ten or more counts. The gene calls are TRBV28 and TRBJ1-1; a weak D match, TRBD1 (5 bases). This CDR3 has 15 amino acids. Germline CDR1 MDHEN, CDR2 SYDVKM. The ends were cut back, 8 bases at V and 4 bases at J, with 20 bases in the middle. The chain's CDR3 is CASRQGSAGGTEAFF. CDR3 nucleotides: TGTGCCAGCCGCCAGGGCAGCGCCGGGGGCACTGAAGCTTTCTTT.

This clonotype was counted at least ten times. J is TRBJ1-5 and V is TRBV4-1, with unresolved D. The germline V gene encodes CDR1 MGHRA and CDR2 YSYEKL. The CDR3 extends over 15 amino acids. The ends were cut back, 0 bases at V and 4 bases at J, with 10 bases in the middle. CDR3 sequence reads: CASSQDGSQNQPQHF. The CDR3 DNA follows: TGCGCCAGCAGCCAAGATGGCAGTCAAAATCAGCCCCAGCATTTT.

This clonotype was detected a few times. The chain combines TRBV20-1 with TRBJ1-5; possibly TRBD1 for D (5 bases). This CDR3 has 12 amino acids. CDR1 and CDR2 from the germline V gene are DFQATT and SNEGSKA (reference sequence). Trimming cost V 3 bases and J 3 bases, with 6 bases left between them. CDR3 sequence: CSARTANQPQHF. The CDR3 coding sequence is TGCAGTGCTAGGACAGCCAATCAGCCCCAGCATTTT.

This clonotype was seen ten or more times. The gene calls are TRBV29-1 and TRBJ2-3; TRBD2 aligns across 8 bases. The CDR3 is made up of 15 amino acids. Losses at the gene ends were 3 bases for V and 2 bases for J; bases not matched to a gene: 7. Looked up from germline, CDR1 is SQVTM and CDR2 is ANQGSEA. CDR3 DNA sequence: TGCAGCGTTGACGGGGTAGCGGGACACACAGATACGCAGTATTTT. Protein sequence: CSVDGVAGHTDTQYF.

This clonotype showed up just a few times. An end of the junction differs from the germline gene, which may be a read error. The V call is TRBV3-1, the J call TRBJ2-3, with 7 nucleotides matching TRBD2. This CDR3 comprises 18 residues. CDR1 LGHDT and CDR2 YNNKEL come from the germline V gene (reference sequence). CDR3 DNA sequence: TGTACCAGCAGCCTCTCGGTACCGACTAGCAGAAGCACAGATACGCAGTATTTT. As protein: CTSSLSVPTSRSTDTQYF.

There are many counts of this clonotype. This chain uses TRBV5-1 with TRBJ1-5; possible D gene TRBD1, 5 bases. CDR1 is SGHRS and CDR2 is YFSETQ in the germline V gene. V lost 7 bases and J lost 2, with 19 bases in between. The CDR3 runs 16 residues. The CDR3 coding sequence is TGCGCCAGCTCTCCCGGGACGGCCGGGGGCAATCAGCCCCAGCATTTT. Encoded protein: CASSPGTAGGNQPQHF.

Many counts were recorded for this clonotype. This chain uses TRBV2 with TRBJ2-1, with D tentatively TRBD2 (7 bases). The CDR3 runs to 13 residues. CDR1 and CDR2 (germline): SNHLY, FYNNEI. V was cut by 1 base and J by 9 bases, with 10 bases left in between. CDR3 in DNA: TGTGCCAGCAGTGAAGAGGGGGGGGGTGAGCAGTTCTTC. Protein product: CASSEEGGGEQFF. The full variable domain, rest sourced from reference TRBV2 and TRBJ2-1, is EPEVTQTPSHQVTQMGQEVILRCVPISNHLYFYWYRQILGQKVEFLVSFYNNEISEKSEIFDDQFSVERPDGSNFTLKIRSTKLEDSAMYFCASSEEGGGEQFFGPGTRLTVL.

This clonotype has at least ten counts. CDR3 nucleotides: TGTGCCAGCAAAAGGGTAGCGGGAGGGGAGACCCAGTACTTC. It translates to CASKRVAGGETQYF. V gene TRBV6-1 combines with J gene TRBJ2-5; 11 bases fit TRBD2. V lost 7 bases and J lost 5; bases outside the gene matches: 6. The CDR3 totals 14 residues. Per the germline V gene, CDR1 is MNHNS and CDR2 is SASEGT.

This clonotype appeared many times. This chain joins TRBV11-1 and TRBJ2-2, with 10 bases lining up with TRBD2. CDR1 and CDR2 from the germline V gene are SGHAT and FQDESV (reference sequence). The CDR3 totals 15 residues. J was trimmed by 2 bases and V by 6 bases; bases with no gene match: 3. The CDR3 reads CASSRTSGNTGELFF. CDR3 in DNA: TGTGCCAGCAGTCGGACTAGCGGCAACACCGGGGAGCTGTTTTTT.

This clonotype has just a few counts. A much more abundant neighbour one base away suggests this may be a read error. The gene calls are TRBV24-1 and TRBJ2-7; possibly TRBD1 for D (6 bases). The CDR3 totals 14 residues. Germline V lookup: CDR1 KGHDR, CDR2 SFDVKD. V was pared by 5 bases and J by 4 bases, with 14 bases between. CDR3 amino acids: CATSGYPTGYEQYF. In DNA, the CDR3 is TGTGCCACCAGTGGTTACCCCACAGGGTACGAGCAGTACTTC.

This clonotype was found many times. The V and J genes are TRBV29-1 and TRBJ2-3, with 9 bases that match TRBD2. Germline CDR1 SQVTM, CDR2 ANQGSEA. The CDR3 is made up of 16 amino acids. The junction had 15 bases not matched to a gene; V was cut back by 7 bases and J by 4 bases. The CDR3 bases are TGCAGCGGGGGGCGAATAGCGGGAGATTTTTCAGATACGCAGTATTTT. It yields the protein CSGGRIAGDFSDTQYF.

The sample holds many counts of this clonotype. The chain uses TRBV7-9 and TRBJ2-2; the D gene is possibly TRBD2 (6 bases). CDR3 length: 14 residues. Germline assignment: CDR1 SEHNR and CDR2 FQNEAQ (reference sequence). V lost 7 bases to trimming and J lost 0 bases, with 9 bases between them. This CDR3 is CASTWGANTGELFF. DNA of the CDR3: TGTGCCAGCACCTGGGGGGCGAACACCGGGGAGCTGTTTTTT.

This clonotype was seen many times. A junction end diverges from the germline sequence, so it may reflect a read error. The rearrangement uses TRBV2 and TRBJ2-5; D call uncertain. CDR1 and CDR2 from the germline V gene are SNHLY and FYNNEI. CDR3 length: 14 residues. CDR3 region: CASSEGGNQETQYF. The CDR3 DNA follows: TGTGCCAGCAGTGAAGGGGGAAACCAGGAGACCCAGTACTTC.

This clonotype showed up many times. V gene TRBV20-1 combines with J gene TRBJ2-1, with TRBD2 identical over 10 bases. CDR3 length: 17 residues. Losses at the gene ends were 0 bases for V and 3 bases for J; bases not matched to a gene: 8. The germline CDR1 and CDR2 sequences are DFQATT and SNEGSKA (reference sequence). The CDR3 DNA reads TGCAGTGCTAGAGATCCCTCAAAGCGGGAGGGCTACAATGAGCAGTTCTTC. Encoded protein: CSARDPSKREGYNEQFF.

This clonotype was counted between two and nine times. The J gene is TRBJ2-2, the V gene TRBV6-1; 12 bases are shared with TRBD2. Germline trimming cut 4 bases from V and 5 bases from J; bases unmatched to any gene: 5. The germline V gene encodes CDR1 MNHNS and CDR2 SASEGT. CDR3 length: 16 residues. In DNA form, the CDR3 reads TGTGCCAGCAGTGGCCCTAGCGGGAGGGCGACCGGGGAGCTGTTTTTT. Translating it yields CASSGPSGRATGELFF.

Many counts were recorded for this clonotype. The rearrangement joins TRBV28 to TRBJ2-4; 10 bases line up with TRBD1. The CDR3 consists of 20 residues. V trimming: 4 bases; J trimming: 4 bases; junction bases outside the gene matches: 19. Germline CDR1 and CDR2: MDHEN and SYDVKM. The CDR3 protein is CASSSPSGQGSSFPKNIQYF. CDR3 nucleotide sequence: TGTGCCAGCAGTTCTCCCTCGGGACAGGGGTCATCTTTTCCTAAAAACATTCAGTACTTC.

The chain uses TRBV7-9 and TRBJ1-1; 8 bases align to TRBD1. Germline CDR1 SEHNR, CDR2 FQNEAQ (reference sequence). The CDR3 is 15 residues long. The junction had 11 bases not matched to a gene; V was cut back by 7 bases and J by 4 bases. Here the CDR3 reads CASNHGGQGATEAFF. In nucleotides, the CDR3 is TGTGCCAGCAACCATGGGGGGCAGGGGGCCACTGAAGCTTTCTTT. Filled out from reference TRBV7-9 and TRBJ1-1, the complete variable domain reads DTGVSQNPRHKITKRGQNVTFRCDPISEHNRLYWYRQTLGQGPEFLTYFQNEAQLEKSRLLSDRFSAERPKGSFSTLEIQRTEQGDSAMYLCASNHGGQGATEAFFGQGTRLTVV.

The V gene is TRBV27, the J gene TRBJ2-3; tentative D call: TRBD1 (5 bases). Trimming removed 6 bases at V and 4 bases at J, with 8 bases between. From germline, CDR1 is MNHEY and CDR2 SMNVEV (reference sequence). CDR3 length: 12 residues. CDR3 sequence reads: CASSMGPDTQYF. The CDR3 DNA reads TGTGCCAGCAGCATGGGGCCAGATACGCAGTATTTT.

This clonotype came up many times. The CDR3 nucleotides are TGTGCCACCAGTGATCTCCGACAGACCAATGAGCAGTTCTTC. The encoded protein is CATSDLRQTNEQFF. The chain employs TRBV24-1 and TRBJ2-1, with D possibly TRBD1 on 5 matching bases. CDR3 length: 14 amino acids. V gave up 3 bases and J gave up 6 bases, with 11 bases separating them. Looked up from germline, CDR1 is KGHDR and CDR2 is SFDVKD.

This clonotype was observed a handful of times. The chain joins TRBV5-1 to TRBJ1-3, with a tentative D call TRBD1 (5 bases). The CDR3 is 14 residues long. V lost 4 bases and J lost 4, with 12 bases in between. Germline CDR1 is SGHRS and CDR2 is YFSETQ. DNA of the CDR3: TGCGCCAGCAGCCAGGGAACCGAAGGAAACACCATATATTTT. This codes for CASSQGTEGNTIYF.

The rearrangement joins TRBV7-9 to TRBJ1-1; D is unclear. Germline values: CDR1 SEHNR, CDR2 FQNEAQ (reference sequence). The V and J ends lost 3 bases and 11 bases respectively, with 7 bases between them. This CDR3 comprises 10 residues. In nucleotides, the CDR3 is TGTGCCAGCAGCTTCCCTGGCGCTTTCTTT. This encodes CASSFPGAFF. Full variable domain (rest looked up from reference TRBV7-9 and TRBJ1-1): DTGVSQNPRHKITKRGQNVTFRCDPISEHNRLYWYRQTLGQGPEFLTYFQNEAQLEKSRLLSDRFSAERPKGSFSTLEIQRTEQGDSAMYLCASSFPGAFFGQGTRLTVV.

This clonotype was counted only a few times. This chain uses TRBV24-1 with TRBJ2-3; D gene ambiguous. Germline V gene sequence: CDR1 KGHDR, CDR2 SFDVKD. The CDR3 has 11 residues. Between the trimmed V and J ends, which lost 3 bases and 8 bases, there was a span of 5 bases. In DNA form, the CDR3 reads TGTGCCACCAGTGATGAAGCTACGCAGTATTTT. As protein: CATSDEATQYF.

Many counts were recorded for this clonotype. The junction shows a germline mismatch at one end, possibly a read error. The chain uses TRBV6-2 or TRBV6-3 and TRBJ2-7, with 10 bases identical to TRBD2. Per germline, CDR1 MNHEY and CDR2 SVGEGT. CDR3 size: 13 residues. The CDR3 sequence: CASKASGSYGQYF. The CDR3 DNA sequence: TGTGCCAGCAAAGCTAGCGGGAGTTACGGGCAGTACTTC.

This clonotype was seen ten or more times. The CDR3 is CASSFRQQPPLNEQFF. The CDR3 DNA is TGTGCCAGCAGTTTCAGACAGCAACCTCCTTTGAATGAGCAGTTCTTC. The chain carries TRBV12-3 or TRBV12-4 and TRBJ2-1; D is perhaps TRBD1 (5 bases). Trimming pared 3 bases from V and 7 bases from J, leaving 19 bases between. The CDR3 has 16 residues.

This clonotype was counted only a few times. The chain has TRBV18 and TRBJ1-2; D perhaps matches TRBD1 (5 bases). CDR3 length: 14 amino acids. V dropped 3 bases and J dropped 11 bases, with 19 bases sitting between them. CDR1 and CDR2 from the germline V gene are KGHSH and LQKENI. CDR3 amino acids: CASSPGTDRGGYTF. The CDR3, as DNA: TGTGCCAGCTCACCTGGGACGGACCGCGGGGGGTACACCTTC.

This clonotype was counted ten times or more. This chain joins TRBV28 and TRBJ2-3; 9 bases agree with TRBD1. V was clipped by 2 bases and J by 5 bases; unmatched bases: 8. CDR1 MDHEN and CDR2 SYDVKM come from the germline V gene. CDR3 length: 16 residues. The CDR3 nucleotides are TGTGCCAGCAGTTTAGTAGGCGGGACAGGGATAGATACGCAGTATTTT. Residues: CASSLVGGTGIDTQYF.